This record concerns one T cell receptor beta chain sequence. Its antigen is currently unknown. This sample is drawn from a study of blood T cells in healthy people across ages. Next came a second PCR, run for about 7 to 12 cycles, which used a sample-barcoded 5' primer along with a J-beta primer mix. TCRdb reprocessed the 5' RACE reads with MiXCR, giving one entry per CDR3 protein. The sample lists over 1,500,000 distinct CDR3 sequences, about two fifths occurring once. Trimming cost V 5 bases and J 10 bases; bases outside gene matches: 4. The CDR3 extends over 12 amino acids. CDR1 ENHRY and CDR2 SYGVKD come from the germline V gene. Study results and caveats: More naive CD4+ cells and higher diversity were found in long-lived than in aged donors.

This TCR derives from a human donor in good health. The sequencing sample was made of blood. The rearrangement links TRBV10-3 to TRBJ2-1; the match to TRBD2 covers 8 bases. CDR3 nucleotide sequence: TGTGCCATCAGTTTAAGCGGGGGCGAGCAGTTCTTC. Protein product: CAISLSGGEQFF.